The 14 T cell receptor beta chains presented below share a single source sample, sequenced in a study of blood T cells in healthy people across ages. With a J-beta primer mix and a sample-barcoded 5' primer, a second PCR ran roughly 6 to 12 cycles. TCRdb called the 5' RACE reads again in MiXCR, with one record for every CDR3 protein. The table lists roughly 700,000 distinct CDR3 sequences, 49% of them singletons. Sequencing input: blood. All receptors come from a woman in her sixties in good health.

This chain links TRBV4-3 with TRBJ2-7; D is uncertain. The V end lost 2 bases, the J end lost 3 bases, and 11 bases lay between the germline ends. The CDR3 sequence is 14 residues long. CDR1 and CDR2 (germline): LGHNA, YSLEER. CDR3 in amino acids: CASSQYSWDYEQYF. CDR3 nucleotide sequence: TGCGCCAGCAGCCAATATTCATGGGACTACGAGCAGTACTTC.

Only a few counts were recorded for this clonotype. The J gene is TRBJ2-5, the V gene TRBV28, with a possible D match to TRBD2 (6 bases). Germline loops: CDR1 MDHEN, CDR2 SYDVKM. The CDR3 is 15 residues long. V was pared by 5 bases and J by 5 bases, with 18 bases between. The CDR3 reads CASSTGAEGWETQYF. The CDR3 coding sequence is TGTGCCAGCAGTACCGGGGCGGAGGGGTGGGAGACCCAGTACTTC.

V and J are TRBV6-4 and TRBJ2-1, with D maybe TRBD1 (5 bases). This CDR3 is 17 amino acids long. Germline CDR1 is MRHNA and CDR2 is SNTAGT. Trimming shortened V by 3 bases and J by 2 bases, and 17 bases separated the two germline ends. CDR3 residues: CASSDLYRSSPYNEQFF. The CDR3 coding sequence is TGTGCCAGCAGTGATCTTTACAGGAGTTCCCCCTACAATGAGCAGTTCTTC.

The chain recombines TRBV7-2 with TRBJ1-6, with a weak D call TRBD1 (5 bases). Germline CDR1 SGHTA, CDR2 FQGNSA. The CDR3 totals 15 residues. V lost 5 bases and J lost 7, with 15 bases in between. Here the CDR3 reads CASSQQGPRNSPLHF. The DNA for the CDR3 is TGTGCCAGCAGCCAGCAGGGCCCGAGGAATTCACCCCTCCACTTT.

This clonotype occurred a few times. V and J are TRBV20-1 and TRBJ1-1, with a tentative D call TRBD1 (6 bases). V was clipped by 5 bases and J by 6 bases, with 22 bases between them. Germline CDR1 is DFQATT and CDR2 is SNEGSKA (reference sequence). CDR3 length: 15 residues. The CDR3 loop reads CSAPGGGRMGSEAFF. Written as DNA, the CDR3 is TGCAGTGCTCCCGGGGGGGGGCGGATGGGGTCTGAAGCTTTCTTT.

This clonotype turned up a few times. This sequence joins TRBV29-1 and TRBJ2-1, with 15 bases that match TRBD2. This CDR3 region has 17 residues. J gave up 5 bases and V 6 bases, and 11 bases lay outside the gene matches. Germline V gene lookup returns CDR1 SQVTM and CDR2 ANQGSEA. CDR3 in amino acids: CSVAGTSGRRFDNEQFF. Here the CDR3 DNA reads TGCAGCGTGGCCGGGACTAGCGGGAGGAGGTTCGACAATGAGCAGTTCTTC.

This chain links TRBV7-2 with TRBJ1-2; 8 bases line up with TRBD1. Germline CDR1 SGHTA, CDR2 FQGNSA. This CDR3 has 17 residues. Trimming removed 3 bases from V and 8 bases from J; junction bases left unmatched: 17. The CDR3 protein is CASSFPYGQGISIGYTF. CDR3 nucleotide sequence: TGTGCCAGCAGCTTTCCCTATGGACAGGGAATCTCTATAGGCTACACCTTC. The whole variable domain, remainder taken from reference TRBV7-2 and TRBJ1-2, is GAGVSQSPSNKVTEKGKDVELRCDPISGHTALYWYRQSLGQGLEFLIYFQGNSAPDKSGLPSDRFSAERTGGSVSTLTIQRTQQEDSAVYLCASSFPYGQGISIGYTFGSGTRLTVV.

This clonotype was counted a few times. The chain couples TRBV5-1 to TRBJ2-3; 10 bases line up with TRBD2. Germline CDR1 and CDR2: SGHRS and YFSETQ. The CDR3 spans 16 residues. V shed 4 bases, J shed 4 bases, and the junction held 9 bases outside the gene matches. Here the CDR3 reads CASSQGLARGADTQYF. In DNA, the CDR3 is TGCGCCAGCAGCCAGGGACTAGCGAGGGGGGCAGATACGCAGTATTTT.

J is TRBJ1-1 and V is TRBV4-2, with 9 bases fitting TRBD1. Germline V gene lookup returns CDR1 LGHNA and CDR2 YNFKEQ. The CDR3 is 16 residues long. Germline trimming cut 4 bases from V and 11 bases from J; bases unmatched to any gene: 17. The CDR3 DNA reads TGTGCCAGCAGCCCCCCCCCTGGGTCAGGGACAGGGCGCGCTTTCTTT. Amino acids: CASSPPPGSGTGRAFF.

This clonotype has more than one count but fewer than ten. The chain links TRBV12-3 or TRBV12-4 to TRBJ2-3; unclear D gene. The length of the CDR3 is 16 residues. Between the trimmed V and J ends, which lost 1 base and 3 bases, there was a span of 14 bases. CDR3 amino acids: CASSLVLGWDTDTQYF. DNA for the CDR3: TGTGCCAGCAGTTTAGTCCTGGGCTGGGATACAGATACGCAGTATTTT.

The chain links TRBV9 to TRBJ1-5; possible D gene TRBD1, 5 bases. The CDR3 has 15 amino acids. In germline, CDR1 is SGDLS, CDR2 YYNGEE. The ends were cut back, 0 bases at V and 1 base at J, with 8 bases in the middle. CDR3 region: CASSVEGLSNQPQHF. The CDR3 region has the DNA TGTGCCAGCAGCGTAGAGGGGTTGAGCAATCAGCCCCAGCATTTT.

The V and J genes are TRBV28 and TRBJ2-1; TRBD2 is a possible D gene (5 bases). V lost 6 bases and J lost 7, with 10 bases in between. Germline V gives CDR1 MDHEN, CDR2 SYDVKM. This CDR3 region has 12 residues. CDR3 coding DNA: TGTGCCAGCAGATGGACTCGGAATGAGCAGTTCTTC. It codes for CASRWTRNEQFF.

The chain recombines TRBV11-1 with TRBJ1-1; D call uncertain. CDR1 is SGHAT, CDR2 FQDESV, per germline (reference sequence). V was trimmed by 3 bases and J by 4 bases, leaving 12 bases between them. This CDR3 has 14 residues. In DNA, the CDR3 is TGTGCCAGCAGCTTTTTCCTGTCTGGCACTGAAGCTTTCTTT. It is translated as CASSFFLSGTEAFF. The complete variable domain, with remaining parts taken from reference TRBV11-1 and TRBJ1-1, reads EAEVAQSPRYKITEKSQAVAFWCDPISGHATLYWYRQILGQGPELLVQFQDESVVDDSQLPKDRFSAERLKGVDSTLKIQPAELGDSAMYLCASSFFLSGTEAFFGQGTRLTVV.

V gene TRBV28 combines with J gene TRBJ1-4; 9 nucleotides agree with TRBD1. Per germline, CDR1 MDHEN and CDR2 SYDVKM. V shed 6 bases and J 8 bases; nucleotides not matched to a gene: 10. The CDR3 covers 15 residues. The CDR3 DNA follows: TGTGCCAGCAGCCCCCGGGACAGGGCAAAGGAAAAACTGTTTTTT. This encodes CASSPRDRAKEKLFF.